This TCR beta chain was recorded in a study of monozygotic twins with inflammatory bowel disease. Germline assignment: CDR1 SGHNT and CDR2 YYREEE (reference sequence). CDR3 length: 15 amino acids. One entry per CDR3 protein, without DNA, is what TCRdb gives after re-calling the 5' RACE reads. This sample's table reports about 300,000 distinct CDR3 sequences. This chain joins TRBV5-4 and TRBJ2-2. The sequence derives from a human donor with ulcerative colitis or Crohn's disease, or a healthy co-twin of an affected twin (not recorded which). The material sequenced was blood. The CDR3: CASRQGNTNTGELFF.